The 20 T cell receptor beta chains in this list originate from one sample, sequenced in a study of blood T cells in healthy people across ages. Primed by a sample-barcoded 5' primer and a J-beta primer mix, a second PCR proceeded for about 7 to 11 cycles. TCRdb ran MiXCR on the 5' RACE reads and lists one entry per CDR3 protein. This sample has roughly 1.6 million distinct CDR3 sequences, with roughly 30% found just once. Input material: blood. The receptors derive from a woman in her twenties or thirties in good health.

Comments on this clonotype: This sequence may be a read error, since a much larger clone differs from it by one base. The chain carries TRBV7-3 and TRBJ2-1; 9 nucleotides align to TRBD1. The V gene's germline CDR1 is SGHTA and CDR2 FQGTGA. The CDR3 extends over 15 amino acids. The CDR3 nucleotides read TGTGCCAACAGCTACCGGGACAGGGACTACAATGAGCAGTTCTTC. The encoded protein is CANSYRDRDYNEQFF.

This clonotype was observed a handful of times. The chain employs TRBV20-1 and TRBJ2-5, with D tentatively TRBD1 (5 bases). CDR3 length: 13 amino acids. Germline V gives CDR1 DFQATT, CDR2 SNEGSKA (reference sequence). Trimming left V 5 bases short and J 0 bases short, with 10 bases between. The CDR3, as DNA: TGCAGTGCTGCCGACAGCTACCAAGAGACCCAGTACTTC. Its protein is CSAADSYQETQYF.

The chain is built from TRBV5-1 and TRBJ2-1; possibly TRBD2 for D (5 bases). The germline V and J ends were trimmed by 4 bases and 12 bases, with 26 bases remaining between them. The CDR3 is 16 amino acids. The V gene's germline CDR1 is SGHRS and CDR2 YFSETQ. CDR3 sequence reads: CASSPLLVSSSGGQFF. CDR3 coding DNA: TGCGCCAGCAGCCCCCTTTTGGTCTCTAGCTCCGGAGGGCAGTTCTTC.

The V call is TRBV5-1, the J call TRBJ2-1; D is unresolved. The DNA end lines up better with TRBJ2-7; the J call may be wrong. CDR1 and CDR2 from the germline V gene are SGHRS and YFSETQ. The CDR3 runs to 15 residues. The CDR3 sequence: CASSLGQNSYNEQYF. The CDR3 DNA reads TGCGCCAGCAGCTTGGGGCAAAACTCCTACAATGAGCAGTACTTC.

CDR3 residues: CASSMDRGSPLHF. The CDR3 region has the DNA TGTGCCAGTAGTATGGACAGGGGTTCACCCCTCCACTTT. The chain uses TRBV19 and TRBJ1-6; 9 bases align to TRBD1. The CDR3 has 13 amino acids. Unmatched junction bases numbered 0, after V lost 3 bases and J lost 9 bases. Germline CDR1 and CDR2: LNHDA and SQIVND (reference sequence).

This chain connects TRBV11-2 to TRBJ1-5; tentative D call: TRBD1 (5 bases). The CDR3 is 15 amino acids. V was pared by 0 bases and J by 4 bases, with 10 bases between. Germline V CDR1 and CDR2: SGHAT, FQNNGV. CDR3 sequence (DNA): TGTGCCAGCAGCTTAGAACGGACACCGAATCAGCCCCAGCATTTT. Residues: CASSLERTPNQPQHF.

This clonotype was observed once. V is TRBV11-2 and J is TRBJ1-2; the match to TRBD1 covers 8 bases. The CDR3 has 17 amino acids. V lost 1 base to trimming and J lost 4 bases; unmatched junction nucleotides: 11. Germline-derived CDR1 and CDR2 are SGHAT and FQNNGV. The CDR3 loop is CASSLAQGTGLAYGYTF. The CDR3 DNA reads TGTGCCAGCAGCTTAGCACAAGGGACAGGCCTAGCCTATGGCTACACCTTC.

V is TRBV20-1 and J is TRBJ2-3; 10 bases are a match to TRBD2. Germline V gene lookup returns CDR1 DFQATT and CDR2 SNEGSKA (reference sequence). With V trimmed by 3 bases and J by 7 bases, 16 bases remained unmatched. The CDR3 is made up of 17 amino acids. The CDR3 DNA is TGCAGTGCTAGCGCTAGAACTCTAGCGGGAGAATGGAATACGCAGTATTTT. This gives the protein CSASARTLAGEWNTQYF.

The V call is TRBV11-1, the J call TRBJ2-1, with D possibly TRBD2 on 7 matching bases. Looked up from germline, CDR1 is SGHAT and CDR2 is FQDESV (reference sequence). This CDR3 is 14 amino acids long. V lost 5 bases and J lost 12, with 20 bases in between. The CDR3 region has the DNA TGTGCCAGCAGCCCGGGGGCTATGGGGAGGGGGCAGTTCTTC. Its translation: CASSPGAMGRGQFF.

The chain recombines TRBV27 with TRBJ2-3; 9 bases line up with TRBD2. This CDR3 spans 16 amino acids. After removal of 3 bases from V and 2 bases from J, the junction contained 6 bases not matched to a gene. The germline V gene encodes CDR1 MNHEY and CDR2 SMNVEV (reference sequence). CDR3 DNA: TGTGCCAGCAGTTTCTTGACTAGCGGAACCACAGATACGCAGTATTTT. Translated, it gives CASSFLTSGTTDTQYF.

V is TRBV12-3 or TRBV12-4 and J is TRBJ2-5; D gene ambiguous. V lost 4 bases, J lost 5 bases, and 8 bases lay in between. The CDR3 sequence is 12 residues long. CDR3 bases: TGTGCCAGCAGTTATAATGTGGAGACCCAGTACTTC. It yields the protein CASSYNVETQYF.

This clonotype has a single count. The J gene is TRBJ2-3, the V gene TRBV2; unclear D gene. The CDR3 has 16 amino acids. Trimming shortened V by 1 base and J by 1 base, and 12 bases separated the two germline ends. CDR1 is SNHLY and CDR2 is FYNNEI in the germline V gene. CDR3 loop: CASSEGGNLRTDTQYF. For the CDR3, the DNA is TGTGCCAGCAGTGAAGGTGGTAATCTCCGCACAGATACGCAGTATTTT. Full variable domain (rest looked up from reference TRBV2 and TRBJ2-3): EPEVTQTPSHQVTQMGQEVILRCVPISNHLYFYWYRQILGQKVEFLVSFYNNEISEKSEIFDDQFSVERPDGSNFTLKIRSTKLEDSAMYFCASSEGGNLRTDTQYFGPGTRLTVL.

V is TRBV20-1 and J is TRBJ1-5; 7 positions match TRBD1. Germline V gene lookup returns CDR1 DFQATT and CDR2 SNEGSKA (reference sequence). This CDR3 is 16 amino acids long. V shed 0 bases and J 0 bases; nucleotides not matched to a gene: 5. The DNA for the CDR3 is TGCAGTGCTAGAGAATTGACAGGGTATAGCAATCAGCCCCAGCATTTT. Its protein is CSARELTGYSNQPQHF.

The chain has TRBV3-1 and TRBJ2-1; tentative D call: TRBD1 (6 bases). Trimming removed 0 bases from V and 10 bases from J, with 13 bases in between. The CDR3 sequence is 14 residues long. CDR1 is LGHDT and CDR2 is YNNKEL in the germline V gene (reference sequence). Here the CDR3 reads CASSQERGTSEQFF. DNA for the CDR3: TGTGCCAGCAGCCAAGAAAGGGGGACCTCGGAGCAGTTCTTC.

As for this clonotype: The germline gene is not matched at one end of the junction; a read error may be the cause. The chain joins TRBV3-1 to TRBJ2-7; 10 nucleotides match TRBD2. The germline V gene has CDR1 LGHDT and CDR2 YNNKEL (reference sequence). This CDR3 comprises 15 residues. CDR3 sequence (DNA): TGTGCCGGCAGCCATCCCCCTAGCGGGAGTTACGAGCAGTACTTC. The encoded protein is CAGSHPPSGSYEQYF.

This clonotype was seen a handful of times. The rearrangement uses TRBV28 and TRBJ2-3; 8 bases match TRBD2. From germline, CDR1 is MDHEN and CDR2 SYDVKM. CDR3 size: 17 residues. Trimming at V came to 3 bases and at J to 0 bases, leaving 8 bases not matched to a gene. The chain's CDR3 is CASSLGPGGVSTDTQYF. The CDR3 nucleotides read TGTGCCAGCAGTTTGGGACCGGGAGGGGTCAGCACAGATACGCAGTATTTT.

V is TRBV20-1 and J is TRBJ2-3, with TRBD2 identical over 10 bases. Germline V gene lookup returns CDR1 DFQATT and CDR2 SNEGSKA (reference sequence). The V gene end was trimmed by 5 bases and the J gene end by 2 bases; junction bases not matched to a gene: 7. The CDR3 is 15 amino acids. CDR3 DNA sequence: TGCAGTGCTTCGCGGACTAGCGGACCCACAGATACGCAGTATTTT. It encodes CSASRTSGPTDTQYF.

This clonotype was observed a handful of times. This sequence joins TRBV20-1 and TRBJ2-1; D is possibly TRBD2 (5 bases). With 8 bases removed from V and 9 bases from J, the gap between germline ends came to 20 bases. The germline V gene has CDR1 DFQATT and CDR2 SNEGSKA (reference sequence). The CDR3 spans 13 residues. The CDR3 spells CSLLAPGVGEQFF. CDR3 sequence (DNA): TGCAGTCTCCTGGCCCCCGGGGTCGGTGAGCAGTTCTTC.

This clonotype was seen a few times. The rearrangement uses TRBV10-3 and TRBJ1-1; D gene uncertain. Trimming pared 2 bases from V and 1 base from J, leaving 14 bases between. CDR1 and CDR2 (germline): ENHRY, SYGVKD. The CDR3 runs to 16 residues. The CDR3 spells CAISERAAGGNTEAFF. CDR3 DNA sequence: TGTGCCATCAGTGAGCGGGCGGCGGGAGGGAACACTGAAGCTTTCTTT.

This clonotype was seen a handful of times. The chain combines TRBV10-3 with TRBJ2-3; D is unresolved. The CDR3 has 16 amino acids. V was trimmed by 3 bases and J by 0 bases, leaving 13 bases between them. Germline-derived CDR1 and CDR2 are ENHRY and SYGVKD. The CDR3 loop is CAISEGLLLSTDTQYF. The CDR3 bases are TGTGCCATCAGTGAAGGGCTACTCCTTAGCACAGATACGCAGTATTTT.